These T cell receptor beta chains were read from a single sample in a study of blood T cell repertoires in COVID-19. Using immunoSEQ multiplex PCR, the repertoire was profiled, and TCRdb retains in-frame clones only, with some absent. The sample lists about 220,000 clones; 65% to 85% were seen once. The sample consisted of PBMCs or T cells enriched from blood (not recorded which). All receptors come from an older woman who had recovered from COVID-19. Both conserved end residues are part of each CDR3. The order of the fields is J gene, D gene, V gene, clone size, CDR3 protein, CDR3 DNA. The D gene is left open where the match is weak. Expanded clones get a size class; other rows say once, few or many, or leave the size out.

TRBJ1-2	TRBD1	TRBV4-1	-	CASSRNRGVMDGYTF	TGCGCCAGCAGCCGCAACAGGGGAGTGATGGATGGCTACACCTTC
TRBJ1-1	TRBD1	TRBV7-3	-	CASSLGTENTEAFF	TGTGCCAGCAGCTTAGGGACAGAGAACACTGAAGCTTTCTTT
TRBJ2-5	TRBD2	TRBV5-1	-	CASSFGLAGGLETQYF	TGCGCCAGCAGCTTCGGACTAGCGGGAGGGTTAGAGACCCAGTACTTC
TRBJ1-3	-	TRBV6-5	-	CASSYSDGGNGNTIYF	TGTGCCAGCAGTTACTCGGACGGAGGGAACGGAAACACCATATATTTT
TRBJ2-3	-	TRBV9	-	CASSVWLAADTQYF	TGTGCCAGCAGCGTATGGTTAGCCGCAGATACGCAGTATTTT
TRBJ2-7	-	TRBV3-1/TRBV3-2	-	CASSQGFGYEQYF	TGTGCCAGCAGCCAAGGATTCGGCTACGAGCAGTACTTC
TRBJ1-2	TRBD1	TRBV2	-	CASSGDRGLNYGYTF	TGTGCCAGCAGTGGGGACAGGGGGCTTAACTATGGCTACACCTTC
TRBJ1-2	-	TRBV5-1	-	CASSARDLRGVGYGYTF	TGCGCCAGCAGCGCCCGGGACTTAAGGGGCGTCGGCTATGGCTACACCTTC
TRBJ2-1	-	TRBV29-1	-	CSVRTGDEQFF	TGCAGCGTTCGGACTGGAGATGAGCAGTTCTTC
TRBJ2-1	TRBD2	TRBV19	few	CASSSLAGTRARREQFF	TGTGCCAGTAGCTCCCTCGCAGGGACTAGGGCCCGACGAGAGCAGTTCTTC
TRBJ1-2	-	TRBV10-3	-	CAISESEALYGYTF	TGTGCCATCAGTGAGTCTGAAGCCCTCTATGGCTACACCTTC
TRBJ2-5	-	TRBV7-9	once	CASGTGKETQYF	TGTGCCAGCGGAACAGGGAAAGAGACCCAGTACTTC
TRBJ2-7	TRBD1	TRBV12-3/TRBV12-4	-	CASRGQAYEQYF	TGTGCCAGCCGGGGACAGGCCTACGAGCAGTACTTC
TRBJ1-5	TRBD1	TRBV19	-	CASSIYFSTGRQPQHF	TGTGCCAGTAGTATATACTTTTCGACAGGGCGTCAGCCCCAGCATTTT
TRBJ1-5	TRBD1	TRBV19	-	CASSFRQGRQPQHF	TGTGCCAGTAGTTTTCGACAGGGTCGGCAGCCCCAGCATTTT
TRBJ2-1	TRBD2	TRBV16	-	CASSRLGLASHEQFF	TGTGCCAGCAGCCGTCTAGGACTAGCGTCCCATGAGCAGTTCTTC
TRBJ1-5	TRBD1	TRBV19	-	CASGTGGENQPQHF	TGTGCCAGTGGGACAGGGGGAGAGAATCAGCCCCAGCATTTT
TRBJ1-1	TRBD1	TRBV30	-	CAWSVGQGVATEAFF	TGTGCCTGGAGCGTAGGACAGGGGGTGGCCACTGAAGCTTTCTTT
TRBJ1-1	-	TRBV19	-	CASAGAGMANTEAFF	TGTGCCAGCGCGGGGGCGGGAATGGCGAACACTGAAGCTTTCTTT
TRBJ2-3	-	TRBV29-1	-	CSVGSGTDTQYF	TGCAGCGTTGGGAGCGGGACAGATACGCAGTATTTT
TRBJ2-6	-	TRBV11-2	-	CASSPSGSGANVLTF	TGTGCCAGCAGCCCCTCGGGGTCTGGGGCCAACGTCCTGACTTTC
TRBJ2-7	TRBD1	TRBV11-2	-	CASSLDRGQTYEQYF	TGTGCCAGCAGCTTAGATAGGGGACAGACCTACGAGCAGTACTTC
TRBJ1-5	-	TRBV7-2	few	CASSLEGLQRQPQHF	TGTGCCAGCAGCTTAGAGGGGCTTCAACGACAGCCCCAGCATTTT
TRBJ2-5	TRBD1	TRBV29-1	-	CSVDGTVQETQYF	TGCAGCGTTGATGGGACAGTCCAAGAGACCCAGTACTTC
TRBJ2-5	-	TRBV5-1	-	CASSFGEFPETQYF	TGCGCCAGCAGCTTCGGGGAGTTTCCAGAGACCCAGTACTTC
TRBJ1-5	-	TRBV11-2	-	CASSLDVSARQPQHF	TGTGCCAGCAGCTTAGATGTCTCTGCACGGCAGCCCCAGCATTTT
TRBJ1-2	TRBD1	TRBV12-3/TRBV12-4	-	CASRRQGWDGYTF	TGTGCCAGCAGGCGACAGGGTTGGGATGGCTACACCTTC
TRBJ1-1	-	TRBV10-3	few	CAISAGGNTEAFF	TGTGCCATCAGTGCGGGGGGGAACACTGAAGCTTTCTTT
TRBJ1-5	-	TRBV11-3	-	CASSLSRTQHF	TGTGCCAGCAGCTTATCTAGGACCCAGCATTTT
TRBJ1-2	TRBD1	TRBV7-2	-	CASSLPGQGNGYTF	TGTGCCAGCAGCTTACCGGGACAGGGGAATGGCTACACCTTC
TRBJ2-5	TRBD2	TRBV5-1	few	CASSLSSGGIQETQYF	TGCGCCAGCAGCTTGAGTAGCGGGGGGATACAAGAGACCCAGTACTTC
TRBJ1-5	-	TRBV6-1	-	CASSEVTGANQPQHF	TGTGCCAGCAGTGAGGTTACAGGTGCGAATCAGCCCCAGCATTTT
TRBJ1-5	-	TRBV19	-	CASSTGSFSNQPQHF	TGTGCCAGTAGTACGGGGTCCTTTAGCAATCAGCCCCAGCATTTT
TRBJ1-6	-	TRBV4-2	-	CASSRLAGEYSPLHF	TGTGCCAGCAGCCGGTTGGCGGGAGAGTATTCACCCCTCCACTTT
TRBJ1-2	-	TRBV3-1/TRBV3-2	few	CASSQDPYSVNYGYTF	TGTGCCAGCAGCCAAGATCCCTACTCTGTTAACTATGGCTACACCTTC
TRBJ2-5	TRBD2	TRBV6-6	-	CASSRDSGGAAMVRAQYF	TGTGCCAGCAGTCGGGATAGCGGGGGGGCTGCAATGGTCCGGGCCCAGTACTTC
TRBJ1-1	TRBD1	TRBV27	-	CASSRDRDNEAFF	TGTGCCAGCAGTAGGGACAGGGATAATGAAGCTTTCTTT
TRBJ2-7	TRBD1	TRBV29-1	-	CSVAPGQGIGYEQYF	TGCAGCGTCGCCCCGGGACAGGGAATCGGCTACGAGCAGTACTTC
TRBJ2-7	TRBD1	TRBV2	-	CASSAGTGGEQYF	TGTGCCAGCAGTGCCGGGACAGGGGGCGAGCAGTACTTC
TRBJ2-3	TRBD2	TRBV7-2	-	CASSLVLLAGADTQYF	TGTGCCAGCAGCTTAGTCCTTCTAGCGGGAGCAGATACGCAGTATTTT
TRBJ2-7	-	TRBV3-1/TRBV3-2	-	CASSPWPRAHEQYF	TGTGCCAGCAGCCCATGGCCCAGGGCCCACGAGCAGTACTTC
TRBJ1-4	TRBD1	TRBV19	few	CASRFPGQGREEKLFF	TGTGCCAGTAGATTTCCGGGACAGGGACGCGAGGAAAAACTGTTTTTT
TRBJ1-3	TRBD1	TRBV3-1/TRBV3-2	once	CASSPYGQGTIYF	TGTGCCAGCAGCCCCTACGGACAGGGAACCATATATTTT
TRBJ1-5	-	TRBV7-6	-	CASSPTGSEYQPQHF	TGTGCCAGCAGCCCCACGGGGAGCGAATATCAGCCCCAGCATTTT
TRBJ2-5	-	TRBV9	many	CASSSTSRGETQYF	TGTGCCAGCAGCTCTACTAGCCGGGGAGAGACCCAGTACTTC
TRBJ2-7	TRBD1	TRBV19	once	CASRSRQGVTYEQYF	TGTGCCAGTAGGTCCCGACAGGGGGTCACCTACGAGCAGTACTTC
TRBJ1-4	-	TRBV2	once	CASKPRTAGVWTNEKLFF	TGTGCCAGCAAGCCACGAACCGCAGGGGTCTGGACTAATGAAAAACTGTTTTTT
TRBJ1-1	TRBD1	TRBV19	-	CASSRDRQTEAFF	TGTGCCAGTAGTAGGGACAGACAAACTGAAGCTTTCTTT
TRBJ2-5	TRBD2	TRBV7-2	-	CASSLGAGLAGGKTQYF	TGTGCCAGCAGCTTAGGTGCCGGACTAGCGGGGGGCAAGACCCAGTACTTC
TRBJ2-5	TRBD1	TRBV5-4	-	CASSRTGKETQYF	TGTGCCAGCAGCCGGACAGGGAAAGAGACCCAGTACTTC
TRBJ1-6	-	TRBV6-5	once	CASSYREGPLNSPLHF	TGTGCCAGCAGTTACCGGGAGGGACCCTTAAACTCACCCCTCCACTTT
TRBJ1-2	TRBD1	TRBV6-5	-	CASSRDRGHGYTF	TGTGCCAGCAGTAGGGACAGGGGGCATGGCTACACCTTC
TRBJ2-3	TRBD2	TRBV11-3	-	CASSLDLPLAGTDTQYF	TGTGCCAGCAGCTTAGACTTGCCCCTAGCGGGCACAGATACGCAGTATTTT
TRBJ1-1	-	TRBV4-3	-	CASSQDGAVGKAFF	TGCGCCAGCAGCCAAGATGGGGCGGTTGGCAAAGCTTTCTTT